The 24 T cell receptor beta chains reported below all come from one sample, sequenced in a study of blood T cell repertoires in COVID-19 (dated by TCRdb to the early 2020s). The library was prepared using the immunoSEQ multiplex PCR assay. Drawn from immuneACCESS, this table holds only the in-frame rearrangements with V and J called that TCRdb kept. Clones are partly lost; checked studies trace under half to an unresolved V gene and leave the rest unexplained. In this sample the table shows about 110,000 clones, about 79% of which occur a single time. The ten largest clones represent approximately 6.2% of the sample. The specimen was peripheral blood. Every receptor here comes from a man at least 80 years old with COVID-19, enrolled during active disease.

This chain connects TRBV6-5 to TRBJ2-7; TRBD2 matches at 7 bases. Germline CDR1 is MNHEY and CDR2 is SVGAGI. The CDR3 is 16 residues long. With V trimmed by 0 bases and J by 6 bases, 11 bases remained unmatched. The CDR3 DNA reads TGTGCCAGCAGTTACTCATTCGCGGGAGACGGCCGCGAGCAGTACTTC. Protein sequence: CASSYSFAGDGREQYF.

The genes are TRBV2 and TRBJ1-4, with 7 nucleotides matching TRBD1. The CDR3 has 12 residues. V shed 5 bases, J shed 8 bases, and the junction held 2 bases outside the gene matches. CDR1 is SNHLY, CDR2 FYNNEI, per germline. This CDR3 is CASSLDREKLFF. Written as DNA, the CDR3 is TGTGCCAGCAGTCTGGACAGGGAAAAACTGTTTTTT.

This chain connects TRBV19 to TRBJ1-2; TRBD1 matches 10 bases. Trimming took 4 bases from V and 5 from J; bases not matched to a gene: 13. The germline gives CDR1 LNHDA, CDR2 SQIVND (reference sequence). This CDR3 region has 17 residues. The CDR3 DNA reads as TGTGCCAGTAGTACCGGGACAGGGGCGCCTGCTAGATATGGCTACACCTTC. Its translation: CASSTGTGAPARYGYTF.

The rearrangement uses TRBV19 and TRBJ2-3, with 7 bases lining up with TRBD1. V lost 4 bases and J lost 1; bases outside the gene matches: 11. CDR1 is LNHDA and CDR2 is SQIVND in the germline V gene (reference sequence). This CDR3 region has 17 residues. The CDR3 is CASSSLQGSGRTDTQYF. The CDR3 coding sequence is TGTGCCAGTAGTAGCCTACAGGGGAGCGGCCGCACAGATACGCAGTATTTT.

This clone appeared many times. A read error may produce the germline difference seen at one junction end. The CDR3 bases are TGTGCTAGCAGCGGTGGTAGCGGGGGAGACAATGAGCAGTTCTTC. Protein: CASSGGSGGDNEQFF. The chain is built from TRBV7-7 and TRBJ2-1, with 9 bases fitting TRBD2. This CDR3 comprises 15 residues. The germline CDR1 and CDR2 sequences are SSHAT and FNYEAQ (reference sequence).

J is TRBJ1-4 and V is TRBV28, with 7 nucleotides matching TRBD1. The CDR3 spans 15 residues. J was trimmed by 5 bases and V by 3 bases; bases with no gene match: 6. Germline V lookup: CDR1 MDHEN, CDR2 SYDVKM. The CDR3 DNA is TGTGCCAGCAGTTTGACCACAGGGGTAAATGAAAAACTGTTTTTT. It yields the protein CASSLTTGVNEKLFF. The full variable domain, its missing parts supplied by reference TRBV28 and TRBJ1-4, is DVKVTQSSRYLVKRTGEKVFLECVQDMDHENMFWYRQDPGLGLRLIYFSYDVKMKEKGDIPEGYSVSREKKERFSLILESASTNQTSMYLCASSLTTGVNEKLFFGSGTQLSVL.

V gene TRBV27 combines with J gene TRBJ1-2; no clear D. There are 15 residues in the CDR3. With 3 bases removed from V and 2 bases from J, the gap between germline ends came to 13 bases. CDR1 is MNHEY, CDR2 SMNVEV, per germline (reference sequence). CDR3 nucleotide sequence: TGTGCCAGCAGTTTTACCAGTGACTCGAACTATGGCTACACCTTC. Encoded protein: CASSFTSDSNYGYTF.

The chain couples TRBV3-1 (or the pseudogene TRBV3-2) to TRBJ2-7; D is unclear. Trimming shortened V by 0 bases and J by 7 bases, and 10 bases separated the two germline ends. The CDR3 has 13 residues. Germline V gene data show CDR1 as LGHDT and CDR2 as YNNKEL (reference sequence). CDR3 loop: CASSQEIFGEQYF. CDR3 sequence (DNA): TGTGCCAGCAGCCAAGAGATTTTCGGGGAGCAGTACTTC.

The chain couples TRBV5-1 to TRBJ2-2; the D gene is possibly TRBD1 (5 bases). The V gene's germline CDR1 is SGHRS and CDR2 YFSETQ. The CDR3 has 15 amino acids. Trimming removed 0 bases from V and 1 base from J, with 7 bases in between. The CDR3 sequence: CASSLEGWNTGELFF. CDR3 nucleotides: TGCGCCAGCAGCTTGGAGGGGTGGAACACCGGGGAGCTGTTTTTT.

The chain carries TRBV6-1 and TRBJ2-6; maybe TRBD2 (5 bases). Looked up from germline, CDR1 is MNHNS and CDR2 is SASEGT. This CDR3 has 19 residues. V was clipped by 0 bases and J by 0 bases, with 15 bases between them. The CDR3 protein is CASSEAGLRRLSGANVLTF. The DNA of the CDR3 is TGTGCCAGCAGTGAAGCCGGACTTAGACGCCTCTCTGGGGCCAACGTCCTGACTTTC.

The rearrangement links TRBV3-1 (or the pseudogene TRBV3-2) to TRBJ1-1; a weak D match, TRBD1 (5 bases). Trimming stripped 0 bases from V and 7 bases from J, with 15 bases between. The CDR3 has 15 residues. Germline CDR1 reads LGHDT; CDR2 reads YNNKEL (reference sequence). CDR3 region: CASSQDWNQGLEAFF. As DNA, the CDR3 is TGTGCCAGCAGCCAAGATTGGAACCAGGGCCTTGAAGCTTTCTTT.

The chain has TRBV2 and TRBJ1-2, with 7 nucleotides matching TRBD1. Germline CDR1 reads SNHLY; CDR2 reads FYNNEI. The trim removed 3 bases at V and 4 bases at J, leaving 11 bases unmatched. The CDR3 totals 16 residues. CDR3 loop: CASSDNKGARGYGYTF. For the CDR3, the DNA is TGTGCCAGCAGTGACAACAAGGGGGCGCGGGGCTATGGCTACACCTTC. The full variable domain, with the rest looked up from reference TRBV2 and TRBJ1-2, is EPEVTQTPSHQVTQMGQEVILRCVPISNHLYFYWYRQILGQKVEFLVSFYNNEISEKSEIFDDQFSVERPDGSNFTLKIRSTKLEDSAMYFCASSDNKGARGYGYTFGSGTRLTVV.

This chain joins TRBV5-1 and TRBJ2-7; no reliable D call. Germline-derived CDR1 and CDR2 are SGHRS and YFSETQ. Trimming removed 0 bases at V and 3 bases at J, with 10 bases between. The CDR3 runs to 14 residues. The CDR3 DNA sequence: TGCGCCAGCAGCTTGGCCGGCGGAAACTACGAGCAGTACTTC. Translation: CASSLAGGNYEQYF.

The chain is built from TRBV3-1 (or the pseudogene TRBV3-2) and TRBJ2-3; D might be TRBD2 (6 bases). The V gene's germline CDR1 is LGHDT and CDR2 YNNKEL (reference sequence). V lost 4 bases and J lost 1, with 15 bases in between. The CDR3 has 16 amino acids. The CDR3 loop reads CASSPSGPTRTDTQYF. DNA for the CDR3: TGTGCCAGCAGCCCGAGCGGGCCAACCCGCACAGATACGCAGTATTTT.

This chain uses TRBV5-1 with TRBJ1-6; 11 nucleotides align to TRBD1. Germline loops: CDR1 SGHRS, CDR2 YFSETQ. This CDR3 is 17 amino acids long. Unmatched junction bases numbered 10, after V lost 4 bases and J lost 7 bases. The chain's CDR3 is CASSVNSGTGGNSPLHF. As DNA, the CDR3 is TGCGCCAGCAGCGTGAATTCCGGGACAGGGGGAAATTCACCCCTCCACTTT.

The sample holds a few counts of this clone. CDR3 DNA: TGTGCCAGCAGTGAATATCAGGGGGCGAGGATCTACGAGCAGTACTTC. It encodes CASSEYQGARIYEQYF. This rearrangement joins TRBV25-1 to TRBJ2-7, with 8 bases fitting TRBD1. The germline gives CDR1 MGHDK, CDR2 SYGVNS. J gave up 3 bases and V 0 bases, and 7 bases lay outside the gene matches. The CDR3 totals 16 residues.

The J gene is TRBJ2-3, the V gene TRBV7-3; TRBD1 aligns across 9 bases. The CDR3 is made up of 14 amino acids. With 5 bases clipped from V and 10 bases from J, the junction kept 10 bases outside the gene matches. Germline V gene sequence: CDR1 SGHTA, CDR2 FQGTGA. This CDR3 reads CASSPDRGDLPQYF. CDR3 DNA sequence: TGTGCCAGCAGCCCTGACAGGGGGGATCTCCCGCAGTATTTT. The full variable domain, its missing parts supplied by reference TRBV7-3 and TRBJ2-3, is GAGVSQTPSNKVTEKGKYVELRCDPISGHTALYWYRQSLGQGPEFLIYFQGTGAADDSGLPNDRFFAVRPEGSVSTLKIQRTERGDSAVYLCASSPDRGDLPQYFGPGTRLTVL.

This sequence joins TRBV24-1 and TRBJ2-5; 7 nucleotides align to TRBD2. V lost 6 bases and J lost 4; bases outside the gene matches: 7. CDR3 size: 14 residues. The germline V gene has CDR1 KGHDR and CDR2 SFDVKD. Here the CDR3 reads CATSPGGGGETQYF. Written as DNA, the CDR3 is TGTGCCACCAGTCCTGGTGGGGGGGGAGAGACCCAGTACTTC.

The rearrangement links TRBV6-5 to TRBJ1-2, with 8 bases fitting TRBD1. Germline trimming cut 5 bases from V and 3 bases from J; bases unmatched to any gene: 5. The CDR3 length is 14 residues. Germline CDR1 and CDR2: MNHEY and SVGAGI. The CDR3 DNA sequence: TGTGCCAGCAGTCGGACAGGGTCGGACTATGGCTACACCTTC. Amino acid sequence: CASSRTGSDYGYTF.

A few counts support this clone. The rearrangement uses TRBV28 and TRBJ2-1; D is perhaps TRBD2 (6 bases). V was pared by 9 bases and J by 0 bases, with 21 bases between. CDR1 MDHEN and CDR2 SYDVKM come from the germline V gene. CDR3 length: 17 amino acids. CDR3 sequence (DNA): TGTGCCAGTACTGTCCCTAAGGGGAGGAGCTCCTACAATGAGCAGTTCTTC. Protein product: CASTVPKGRSSYNEQFF.

This chain links TRBV24-1 with TRBJ2-1, with 8 bases that match TRBD2. Germline values: CDR1 KGHDR, CDR2 SFDVKD. V was pared by 4 bases and J by 0 bases, with 7 bases of the junction left unmatched. This CDR3 is 17 amino acids long. CDR3 amino acids: CATSDPLAASSYNEQFF. Written as DNA, the CDR3 is TGTGCCACCAGTGACCCACTAGCGGCGAGCTCCTACAATGAGCAGTTCTTC.

The rearrangement uses TRBV6-5 and TRBJ1-2; D gene uncertain. The germline V gene encodes CDR1 MNHEY and CDR2 SVGAGI. The V end was cut by 7 bases, the J end by 4 bases, with 16 bases between. The CDR3 contains 14 residues. As DNA, the CDR3 is TGTGCCAGCACCGAAGGAGGGATGATCTATGGCTACACCTTC. Translation: CASTEGGMIYGYTF.

The chain carries TRBV7-2 and TRBJ2-1, with 7 bases lining up with TRBD2. V lost 1 base to trimming and J lost 13 bases; unmatched junction nucleotides: 1. This CDR3 is 11 amino acids long. Germline V gives CDR1 SGHTA, CDR2 FQGNSA. As DNA, the CDR3 is TGTGCCAGCAGCTTAGTAGCGGGTCAGTTCTTC. It yields the protein CASSLVAGQFF. The complete variable domain, with remaining parts taken from reference TRBV7-2 and TRBJ2-1, reads GAGVSQSPSNKVTEKGKDVELRCDPISGHTALYWYRQSLGQGLEFLIYFQGNSAPDKSGLPSDRFSAERTGGSVSTLTIQRTQQEDSAVYLCASSLVAGQFFGPGTRLTVL.

The chain combines TRBV7-8 with TRBJ1-2; maybe TRBD1 (5 bases). Trimming cost V 4 bases and J 6 bases, with 9 bases left between them. Germline V gene sequence: CDR1 SGHVS, CDR2 FQNEAQ. The CDR3 covers 12 residues. The CDR3 sequence: CASSSQGDGYTF. The DNA for the CDR3 is TGTGCCAGCAGCTCTCAAGGGGATGGCTACACCTTC.